The 16 T cell receptor beta chains listed next were all sequenced from one sample in a study of T-cell memory formation after mild COVID-19. TCRdb passed the 5' RACE reads through MiXCR, listing each CDR3 protein once. The table shows 200,000 to 250,000 distinct CDR3 sequences, with more than 25% occurring only once. Sequencing was carried out using PBMCs or a T cell subset sorted from them (not recorded which). These receptors all stem from an adult woman who had mild COVID-19 (a few samples of this study predate the infection). Cell type and time point are not known.

This chain links TRBV2 with TRBJ1-1; D unresolved. The CDR3 runs 12 residues. Germline V gene data show CDR1 as SNHLY and CDR2 as FYNNEI. V was clipped by 4 bases and J by 7 bases, with 10 bases between them. The CDR3: CASSGLRSEAFF. The CDR3, as DNA: TGTGCCAGCAGTGGGTTACGGAGTGAAGCTTTCTTT.

The DNA of the CDR3 is TGTGCCAGCAGCTTAGGGGGGAACAATCAGCCCCAGCATTTT. Its translation: CASSLGGNNQPQHF. The chain carries TRBV7-9 and TRBJ1-5, with D possibly TRBD1 on 5 matching bases. Germline V gene sequence: CDR1 SEHNR, CDR2 FQNEAQ (reference sequence). Deletions cut 1 base from V and 3 bases from J, with 7 bases between. The CDR3 runs to 14 residues.

The chain links TRBV20-1 to TRBJ2-1; D unclear. Germline CDR1 is DFQATT and CDR2 is SNEGSKA (reference sequence). The ends were cut back, 3 bases at V and 7 bases at J, with 19 bases in the middle. The CDR3 runs to 15 residues. The CDR3 reads CSASNYLPLDNEQFF. As DNA, the CDR3 is TGCAGTGCTAGCAACTACCTACCACTGGATAATGAGCAGTTCTTC.

The chain joins TRBV20-1 to TRBJ2-3, with 10 nucleotides matching TRBD2. Trimming at V came to 3 bases and at J to 2 bases, leaving 5 bases not matched to a gene. From germline, CDR1 is DFQATT and CDR2 SNEGSKA (reference sequence). The CDR3 sequence is 15 residues long. The CDR3: CSARASGSLTDTQYF. CDR3 DNA: TGCAGTGCTAGGGCTAGCGGGAGCCTCACAGATACGCAGTATTTT.

V is TRBV7-8 and J is TRBJ2-5; 7 bases fit TRBD2. CDR3 size: 17 residues. In germline, CDR1 is SGHVS, CDR2 FQNEAQ. Germline trimming cut 2 bases from V and 1 base from J; bases unmatched to any gene: 10. The CDR3 protein is CASSLIEVASGQETQYF. The CDR3 DNA sequence: TGTGCCAGCAGCTTAATTGAGGTGGCTAGCGGCCAAGAGACCCAGTACTTC.

The chain couples TRBV20-1 to TRBJ2-2, with 9 bases fitting TRBD1. Germline V gene lookup returns CDR1 DFQATT and CDR2 SNEGSKA (reference sequence). The junction had 5 bases not matched to a gene; V was cut back by 0 bases and J by 0 bases. The CDR3 is made up of 17 amino acids. CDR3 residues: CSARDTYRGPNTGELFF. The CDR3 DNA reads as TGCAGTGCTAGAGATACATACAGGGGGCCGAACACCGGGGAGCTGTTTTTT.

This chain links TRBV13 with TRBJ2-6; D remains ambiguous. V lost 7 bases to trimming and J lost 2 bases, with 6 bases between them. The CDR3 is 13 amino acids. Germline values: CDR1 PRHDT, CDR2 FYEKMQ (reference sequence). The CDR3: CASTATGANVLTF. DNA of the CDR3: TGTGCCAGCACAGCGACTGGGGCCAACGTCCTGACTTTC.

This clonotype was seen a handful of times. The chain uses TRBV29-1 and TRBJ2-2; D call uncertain. Germline V CDR1 and CDR2: SQVTM, ANQGSEA. The CDR3 runs 13 residues. V was clipped by 3 bases and J by 4 bases, with 9 bases between them. The CDR3 is CSVDQQVTGELFF. DNA for the CDR3: TGCAGCGTTGATCAGCAGGTCACCGGGGAGCTGTTTTTT.

Only a few counts were recorded for this clonotype. The rearrangement joins TRBV12-3 or TRBV12-4 to TRBJ2-2; D is undetermined. The CDR3 loop spans 14 amino acids. The V gene lost 5 bases and the J gene lost 6 bases, with 13 bases spanning the gap. CDR3 DNA: TGTGCCAGCAGTACGGGTCCCATCGCCGGGGAGCTGTTTTTT. It translates to CASSTGPIAGELFF.

This sequence joins TRBV3-1 and TRBJ2-7; D gene ambiguous. Germline CDR1 reads LGHDT; CDR2 reads YNNKEL (reference sequence). The CDR3 contains 14 residues. With 0 bases removed from V and 7 bases from J, the gap between germline ends came to 13 bases. The CDR3 loop is CASSQDGRTGEQYF. CDR3 bases: TGTGCCAGCAGCCAAGATGGCCGAACTGGAGAGCAGTACTTC.

Only a few counts were recorded for this clonotype. The chain joins TRBV7-9 to TRBJ2-7; no clear D. Germline CDR1 and CDR2: SEHNR and FQNEAQ (reference sequence). With 3 bases removed from V and 5 bases from J, the gap between germline ends came to 8 bases. This CDR3 comprises 12 residues. CDR3 protein: CASSLNRDEQYF. CDR3 bases: TGTGCCAGCAGCTTGAATCGGGACGAGCAGTACTTC. Full variable domain (rest looked up from reference TRBV7-9 and TRBJ2-7): DTGVSQNPRHKITKRGQNVTFRCDPISEHNRLYWYRQTLGQGPEFLTYFQNEAQLEKSRLLSDRFSAERPKGSFSTLEIQRTEQGDSAMYLCASSLNRDEQYFGPGTRLTVT.

This clonotype has only a few counts. The chain carries TRBV12-3 or TRBV12-4 and TRBJ2-6; D remains unclear. V was clipped by 8 bases and J by 0 bases, with 5 bases between them. The CDR3 is 13 amino acids. The CDR3 spells CASATSGANVLTF. In DNA, the CDR3 is TGTGCCAGCGCTACCTCTGGGGCCAACGTCCTGACTTTC.

The chain has TRBV7-9 and TRBJ2-7; a weak D match, TRBD1 (5 bases). Germline CDR1 SEHNR, CDR2 FQNEAQ (reference sequence). The CDR3 covers 14 residues. V lost 4 bases, J lost 2 bases, and 12 bases lay in between. CDR3 residues: CASSSVSGTYEQYF. The CDR3 DNA reads as TGTGCCAGCAGCTCCGTCTCAGGGACCTACGAGCAGTACTTC.

This clonotype has only a few counts. The chain uses TRBV7-2 and TRBJ2-3; D may be TRBD1 (5 bases). This CDR3 is built from 15 residues. Trimming stripped 2 bases from V and 1 base from J, with 10 bases between. The germline CDR1 and CDR2 sequences are SGHTA and FQGNSA. The CDR3 loop is CASSLIGAGTDTQYF. The CDR3, as DNA: TGTGCCAGCAGCTTAATAGGGGCCGGCACAGATACGCAGTATTTT.

This clonotype showed up just a few times. This chain connects TRBV13 to TRBJ2-5, with 11 bases identical to TRBD2. In germline, CDR1 is PRHDT, CDR2 FYEKMQ (reference sequence). The CDR3 extends over 16 amino acids. V shed 6 bases, J shed 2 bases, and the junction held 8 bases outside the gene matches. CDR3 nucleotide sequence: TGTGCCAGCAGAGGCCCGGGACTAGCGGTACAAGAGACCCAGTACTTC. Its protein is CASRGPGLAVQETQYF.

The chain combines TRBV12-3 or TRBV12-4 with TRBJ2-2, with 8 bases fitting TRBD2. This CDR3 is 15 amino acids long. V lost 3 bases and J lost 6; bases outside the gene matches: 6. The CDR3 bases are TGTGCCAGCAGTTTGGCGGGGGGTCGTGCCGGGGAGCTGTTTTTT. It translates to CASSLAGGRAGELFF.